What follows are 10 T cell receptor beta chains derived from one specimen sequenced in a study of shared clonotypes between healthy human individuals. The data were produced by immunoSEQ multiplex PCR, yet TCRdb's version contains in-frame clones alone and is incomplete. The top ten clones hold roughly 1.2% of a sample with some 1.4 million clones, roughly 96% of them seen once. The specimen sequenced was naive CD4+ T cells sorted from blood. Documented subset: CD45RA+ positively selected. The receptors here all came from a man under 40 in good health.

The gene calls are TRBV6-1 and TRBJ2-4; D call uncertain. V was clipped by 5 bases and J by 0 bases, with 8 bases between them. The CDR3 runs 14 residues. CDR1 is MNHNS and CDR2 is SASEGT in the germline V gene. CDR3 DNA sequence: TGTGCCAGCAGTTCTGATAGAGCCAAAAACATTCAGTACTTC. Residues: CASSSDRAKNIQYF.

The V call is TRBV2, the J call TRBJ2-1; 10 bases map to TRBD2. CDR3 length: 17 residues. Germline V lookup: CDR1 SNHLY, CDR2 FYNNEI. J gave up 0 bases and V 10 bases, and 12 bases lay outside the gene matches. Here the CDR3 DNA reads TGTGCCACCGCGCAGCGGGAGGGCCTAGGCTCCTACAATGAGCAGTTCTTC. This sequence encodes CATAQREGLGSYNEQFF.

V usage is TRBV7-2 and J usage is TRBJ1-3; TRBD1 might be the D (5 bases). The CDR3 is made up of 16 amino acids. V lost 2 bases and J 4 bases, leaving 15 bases between the germline ends. CDR1 is SGHTA, CDR2 FQGNSA, per germline. The CDR3 sequence: CASSLYRMGLGNTIYF. The CDR3 nucleotides are TGTGCCAGCAGCTTATATCGGATGGGGCTCGGAAACACCATATATTTT.

The rearrangement links TRBV6-1 to TRBJ2-7, with D possibly TRBD1 on 5 matching bases. There are 11 residues in the CDR3. Trimming left V 7 bases short and J 2 bases short, with 6 bases between. Looked up from germline, CDR1 is MNHNS and CDR2 is SASEGT. CDR3 nucleotides: TGTGCCAGCAAGGGGACCTACGAGCAGTACTTC. Protein sequence: CASKGTYEQYF.

This clone occurred a few times. The rearrangement uses TRBV15 and TRBJ2-1; perhaps TRBD2 as D (5 bases). The CDR3 covers 14 residues. Germline loops: CDR1 LNHNV, CDR2 YYDKDF (reference sequence). Trimming cost V 1 base and J 4 bases, with 8 bases left between them. The DNA of the CDR3 is TGTGCCACCAGCAGAGGCGGCGGGTACAATGAGCAGTTCTTC. Protein product: CATSRGGGYNEQFF.

The rearrangement uses TRBV9 and TRBJ1-1; D gene unclear. Germline lookup yields CDR1 SGDLS and CDR2 YYNGEE. This CDR3 is built from 13 residues. V dropped 2 bases and J dropped 6 bases, with 11 bases sitting between them. The CDR3 DNA reads TGTGCCAGCAGCGTCAGACCCGACTCTGAAGCTTTCTTT. Amino acids: CASSVRPDSEAFF.

This clone showed up just a few times. This sample also contains other DNA sequences that code for the same CDR3. The genes are TRBV18 and TRBJ2-5; D gene uncertain. The CDR3 loop spans 12 amino acids. Trimming removed 3 bases at V and 0 bases at J, with 2 bases between. CDR1 and CDR2 (germline): KGHSH, LQKENI. CDR3 coding DNA: TGTGCCAGCTCACCGGACCAAGAGACCCAGTACTTC. Translation gives CASSPDQETQYF. Full variable domain (missing parts from reference TRBV18 and TRBJ2-5): NAGVMQNPRHLVRRRGQEARLRCSPMKGHSHVYWYRQLPEEGLKFMVYLQKENIIDESGMPKERFSAEFPKEGPSILRIQQVVRGDSAAYFCASSPDQETQYFGPGTRLLVL.

This clone was counted once. The genes are TRBV6-5 and TRBJ1-3, with a possible D match to TRBD1 (5 bases). The CDR3 is 13 amino acids. The germline V gene has CDR1 MNHEY and CDR2 SVGAGI. CDR3 in DNA: TGTGACCCGGTCTCGACAGCTGGAAACACCATATATTTT. Protein: CDPVSTAGNTIYF.

The CDR3, as DNA: TGTGCCACCAGCAGAGCCAGCTCCTACAATGAGCAGTTCTTC. Amino acid sequence: CATSRASSYNEQFF. The rearrangement uses TRBV15 and TRBJ2-1, with D hard to call. The V end lost 1 base, the J end lost 0 bases, and 4 bases lay between the germline ends. CDR3 length: 14 amino acids. Germline V gives CDR1 LNHNV, CDR2 YYDKDF (reference sequence).

This chain uses TRBV6-6 with TRBJ1-4; 7 bases align to TRBD1. Germline V gene data show CDR1 as MNHNY and CDR2 as SVGAGI (reference sequence). CDR3 length: 15 amino acids. V was clipped by 7 bases and J by 3 bases; unmatched bases: 8. CDR3: CASTHRDSPNEKLFF. The CDR3 coding sequence is TGTGCCAGCACTCACCGGGACAGTCCTAATGAAAAACTGTTTTTT.